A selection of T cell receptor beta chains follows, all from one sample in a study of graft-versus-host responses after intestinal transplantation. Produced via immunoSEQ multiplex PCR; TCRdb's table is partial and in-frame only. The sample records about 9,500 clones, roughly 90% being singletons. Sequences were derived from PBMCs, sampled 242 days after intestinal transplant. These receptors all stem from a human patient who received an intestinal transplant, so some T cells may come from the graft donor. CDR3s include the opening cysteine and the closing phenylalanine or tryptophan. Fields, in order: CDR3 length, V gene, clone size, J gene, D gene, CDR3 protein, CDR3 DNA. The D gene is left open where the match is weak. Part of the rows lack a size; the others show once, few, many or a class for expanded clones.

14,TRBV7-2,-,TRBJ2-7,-,CASSLRATSYEQYF,TGTGCCAGCAGCTTACGAGCCACATCCTACGAGCAGTACTTC
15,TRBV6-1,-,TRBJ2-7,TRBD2,CASSEELAGAYEQYF,TGTGCCAGCAGTGAAGAACTAGCGGGAGCCTACGAGCAGTACTTC
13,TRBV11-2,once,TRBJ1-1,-,CASSPRQNTEAFF,TGTGCCAGCAGCCCCAGACAGAACACTGAAGCTTTCTTT
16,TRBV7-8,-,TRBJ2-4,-,CASSPRGALAKNIQYF,TGTGCCAGCAGCCCGAGGGGGGCTCTAGCCAAAAACATTCAGTACTTC
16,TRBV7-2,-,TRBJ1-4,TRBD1,CASSIDSRGSNEKLFF,TGTGCCAGCAGCATAGACAGCAGGGGGTCGAATGAAAAACTGTTTTTT
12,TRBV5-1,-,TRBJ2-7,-,CASSQNGYEQYF,TGCGCCAGCAGTCAAAATGGCTACGAGCAGTACTTC
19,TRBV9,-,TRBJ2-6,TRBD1,CASSVFGTGKNSGANVLTF,TGTGCCAGCAGCGTATTCGGGACAGGGAAAAACTCTGGGGCCAACGTCCTGACTTTC
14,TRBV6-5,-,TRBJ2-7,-,CASSYSFSSYEQYF,TGTGCCAGCAGTTACTCCTTCAGCTCCTACGAGCAGTACTTC
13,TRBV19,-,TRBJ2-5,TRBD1,CASRDRVQETQYF,TGTGCCAGTAGAGACAGGGTACAAGAGACCCAGTACTTC
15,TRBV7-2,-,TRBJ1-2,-,CASILGRSSPRGYTF,TGTGCCAGCATCCTAGGGCGTTCTAGTCCGCGGGGCTACACCTTC
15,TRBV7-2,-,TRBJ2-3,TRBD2,CASSLGLAGADTQYF,TGTGCCAGCAGCTTGGGACTAGCGGGAGCAGATACGCAGTATTTT
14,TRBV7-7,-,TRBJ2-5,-,CASSLEGWEETQYF,TGTGCTAGCAGCTTAGAGGGGTGGGAAGAGACCCAGTACTTC
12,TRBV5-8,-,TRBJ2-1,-,CASSLEWEEQFF,TGTGCCAGCAGCTTGGAGTGGGAAGAGCAGTTCTTC
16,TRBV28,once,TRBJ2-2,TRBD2,CASSLFGLAGHGELFF,TGTGCCAGCAGTTTATTCGGACTAGCGGGTCACGGGGAGCTGTTTTTT
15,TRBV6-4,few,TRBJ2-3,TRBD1,CASSAGTGGADTQYF,TGTGCCAGCAGCGCCGGGACAGGGGGCGCAGATACGCAGTATTTT
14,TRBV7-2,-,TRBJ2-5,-,CASSFQGGQETQYF,TGTGCCAGCAGCTTCCAGGGGGGGCAAGAGACCCAGTACTTC
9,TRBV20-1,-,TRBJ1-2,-,CSARRGYTF,TGCAGTGCTAGAAGGGGCTACACCTTC
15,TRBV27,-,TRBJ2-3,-,CASSVTGSSTDTQYF,TGTGCCAGCAGTGTTACAGGGTCTAGCACAGATACGCAGTATTTT
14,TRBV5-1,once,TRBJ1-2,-,CASSLNGGSYGYTF,TGCGCCAGCAGCTTGAACGGGGGGTCCTATGGCTACACCTTC
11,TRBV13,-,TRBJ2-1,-,CASSFSEQQFF,TGTGCCAGCAGCTTTAGCGAACAGCAGTTCTTC
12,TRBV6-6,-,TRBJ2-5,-,CAARGSEETQYF,TGTGCCGCCAGGGGATCTGAAGAGACCCAGTACTTC
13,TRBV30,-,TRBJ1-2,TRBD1,CAWSFGQAHGYTF,TGTGCCTGGAGCTTCGGACAGGCTCATGGCTACACCTTC
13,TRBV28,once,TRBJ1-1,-,CASSPDLTGQAFF,TGTGCCAGCAGCCCCGACCTGACAGGCCAAGCTTTCTTT
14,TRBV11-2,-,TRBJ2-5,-,CASSPSGLAKTQYF,TGTGCCAGCAGCCCCTCGGGGCTAGCGAAGACCCAGTACTTC
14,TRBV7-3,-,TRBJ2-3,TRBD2,CASSLGGGIDTQYF,TGTGCCAGCAGCTTAGGCGGGGGGATAGATACGCAGTATTTT
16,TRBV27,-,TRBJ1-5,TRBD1,CASSYRTGSGNQPQHF,TGTGCCAGCAGTTATAGGACAGGTTCTGGCAATCAGCCCCAGCATTTT
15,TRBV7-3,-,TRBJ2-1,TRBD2,CASSPWEGSYNEQFF,TGTGCCAGCAGCCCGTGGGAGGGCTCGTACAATGAGCAGTTCTTC
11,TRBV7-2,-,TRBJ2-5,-,CASSAQETQYF,TGTGCCAGCAGCGCGCAAGAGACCCAGTACTTC
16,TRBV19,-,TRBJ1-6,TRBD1,CASKRAGTAYNSPLHF,TGTGCCAGTAAAAGGGCCGGGACAGCGTATAATTCACCCCTCCACTTT
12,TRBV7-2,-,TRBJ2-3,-,CASSSYTDTQYF,TGTGCCAGCAGCTCCTACACAGATACGCAGTATTTT
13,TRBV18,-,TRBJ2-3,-,CASSPPGTDTQYF,TGTGCCAGCTCACCCCCGGGCACAGATACGCAGTATTTT
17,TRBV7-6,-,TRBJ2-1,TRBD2,CASSPSPSGLAGNEQFF,TGTGCCAGCAGCCCCTCCCCCTCGGGACTAGCGGGAAATGAGCAGTTCTTC
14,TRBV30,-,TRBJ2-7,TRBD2,CAWGSGRAAHEQYF,TGTGCCTGGGGAAGCGGGAGGGCCGCACACGAGCAGTACTTC
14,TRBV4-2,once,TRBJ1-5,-,CASSLRPGNQPQHF,TGTGCCAGCAGCTTGAGGCCAGGGAATCAGCCCCAGCATTTT
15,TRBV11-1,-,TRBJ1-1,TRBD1,CASSFGTGGFGEAFF,TGTGCCAGCAGCTTTGGGACAGGGGGCTTCGGTGAAGCTTTCTTT
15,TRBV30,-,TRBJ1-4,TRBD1,CAWSRRGTGDEKLFF,TGTGCCTGGAGCCGACGGGGGACAGGGGATGAAAAACTGTTTTTT
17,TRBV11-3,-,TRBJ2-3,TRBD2,CASSVGGLAAGTDTQYF,TGTGCCAGCAGCGTCGGGGGACTAGCGGCGGGCACAGATACGCAGTATTTT
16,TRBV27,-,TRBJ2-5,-,CASSLSPATVLETQYF,TGTGCCAGCAGTTTATCGCCGGCAACTGTCCTGGAGACCCAGTACTTC
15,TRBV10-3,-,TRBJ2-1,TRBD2,CAISEGREGNDEQFF,TGTGCCATCAGTGAGGGGCGGGAGGGCAACGATGAGCAGTTCTTC
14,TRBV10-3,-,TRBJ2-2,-,CAISDRGRTGELFF,TGTGCCATCAGTGACAGGGGAAGGACCGGGGAGCTGTTTTTT
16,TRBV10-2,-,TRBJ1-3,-,CASSDVPLPVGNTIYF,TGCGCCAGCAGTGATGTCCCCCTACCGGTCGGAAACACCATATATTTT
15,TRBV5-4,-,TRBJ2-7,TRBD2,CASSLAGGQYYEQYF,TGTGCCAGCAGCTTAGCGGGAGGCCAGTACTACGAGCAGTACTTC
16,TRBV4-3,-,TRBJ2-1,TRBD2,CASSQEASGGGNEQFF,TGCGCCAGCAGCCAAGAAGCCAGCGGGGGTGGCAATGAGCAGTTCTTC
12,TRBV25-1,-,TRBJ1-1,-,CASSLSPTEAFF,TGTGCCAGCAGTCTCAGTCCCACTGAAGCTTTCTTT
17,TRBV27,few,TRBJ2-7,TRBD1,CASSRGGQGPNYYEQYF,TGTGCCAGCAGTAGGGGCGGACAGGGACCAAATTACTACGAGCAGTACTTC
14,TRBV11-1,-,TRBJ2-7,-,CASTALETSYEQYF,TGTGCCAGCACCGCTCTTGAAACCTCCTACGAGCAGTACTTC
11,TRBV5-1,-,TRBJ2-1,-,CASSLLDEQFF,TGCGCCAGCAGCCTCCTGGATGAGCAGTTCTTC
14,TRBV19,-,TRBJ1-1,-,CASSIGPTNTEAFF,TGTGCCAGTAGTATAGGACCGACGAACACTGAAGCTTTCTTT
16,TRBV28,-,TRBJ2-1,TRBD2,CASNPPRAGAYNEQFF,TGTGCCAGCAATCCCCCCAGGGCGGGGGCCTACAATGAGCAGTTCTTC
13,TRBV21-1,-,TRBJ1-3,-,CASSKRAGNTIYF,TGTGCCAGCAGCAAAAGAGCTGGAAACACCATATATTTT
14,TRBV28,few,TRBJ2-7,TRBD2,CASSRQRDSYEQYF,TGTGCCAGCAGTCGGCAGCGGGACTCCTACGAGCAGTACTTC
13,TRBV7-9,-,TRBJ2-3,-,CASSLGSTDTQYF,TGTGCCAGCAGCTTAGGTAGCACAGATACGCAGTATTTT
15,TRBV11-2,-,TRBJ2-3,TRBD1,CASRGQGFSTDTQYF,TGTGCCAGCAGAGGACAGGGCTTTAGCACAGATACGCAGTATTTT
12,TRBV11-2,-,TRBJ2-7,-,CASSSLRPEQYF,TGTGCCAGCAGCTCCCTCCGCCCCGAGCAGTACTTC
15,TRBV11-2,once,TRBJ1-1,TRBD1,CASRRGDRLNTEAFF,TGTGCCAGCAGGCGAGGGGACAGGCTGAACACTGAAGCTTTCTTT
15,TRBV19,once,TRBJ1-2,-,CASRERDPPNYGYTF,TGTGCCAGTAGGGAGAGGGACCCACCTAACTATGGCTACACCTTC
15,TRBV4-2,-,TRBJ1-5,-,CASSQEWGSNQPQHF,TGTGCCAGCAGCCAAGAGTGGGGGTCAAATCAGCCCCAGCATTTT